Listed below are T cell receptor beta chains from one sample, sequenced in a study of shared clonotypes between healthy human individuals. Method: immunoSEQ multiplex PCR; TCRdb's copy keeps in-frame clones and lacks some. The data hold fewer than 3 million clones, with under 95% observed a single time. Input material: naive CD4+ T cells from PBMCs. The receptors derive from a man aged 18 to 35 in good health. Some clones in this sample may be carry-over from other donors' samples. The CDR3 runs from the conserved cysteine through the conserved F or W.

V	J	CDR3
TRBV5-1	TRBJ1-4	CASSYGATNEKLFF
TRBV4-1	TRBJ2-1	CASSQGLGGGAYNEQFF
TRBV5-4	TRBJ2-2	CASSLDRVVGELFF
TRBV28	TRBJ2-7	CASSHRLAGGLGEQYF
TRBV5-8	TRBJ1-5	CASSLERRNQPQHF
TRBV6-5	TRBJ2-5	CASRRLAGAQETQYF
TRBV5-6	TRBJ2-6	CASSPRDRSSGANVLTF
TRBV2	TRBJ2-3	CASSFQTGPFGTDTQYF
TRBV7-9	TRBJ1-1	CASSLEGGAFF
TRBV11-1	TRBJ2-5	CASSFRFTGSAGTETQYF
TRBV5-1	TRBJ2-7	CASSRVASGSYEQYF
TRBV18	TRBJ2-3	CASSPLGLAGVPSTDTQYF
TRBV6-1	TRBJ2-1	CASSITGDNEQFF
TRBV10-3	TRBJ2-7	CAISVVSGYEQYF
TRBV7-9	TRBJ1-2	CASSLEGSNYGYTF
TRBV9	TRBJ2-7	CASSVSLAGSYEQYF
TRBV28	TRBJ2-7	CATWTSGSYEQYF
TRBV14	TRBJ1-2	CASSQGTVTYYGYTF
TRBV7-3	TRBJ2-3	CASSSDLAGRDTQYF
TRBV5-4	TRBJ2-6	CAMGFKNSGANVLTF
TRBV7-2	TRBJ2-7	CASSLVPGGRSTREQYF
TRBV10-2	TRBJ1-1	CASSSGGSGTEAFF
TRBV6-6	TRBJ1-2	CASSSPTALQGYTF
TRBV7-9	TRBJ1-5	CASSLTGGEWQPQHF
TRBV5-5	TRBJ2-2	CASSFVDWETGELFF
TRBV14	TRBJ2-3	CASSRRPGTVAAGGTDTQYF
TRBV4-1	TRBJ2-5	CASSQGLAGGQETQYF
TRBV5-1	TRBJ1-5	CASSLEGLGQPQHF
TRBV5-1	TRBJ2-2	CASRLLREANTGELFF
TRBV5-4	TRBJ2-7	CASSLSRGGWFYEQYF
TRBV10-1	TRBJ1-1	CASSGLRGGFTEAFF
TRBV6-6	TRBJ2-1	CASSYPDGGDEQFF
TRBV7-9	TRBJ1-1	CASSLLPGNTEAFF
TRBV2	TRBJ1-1	CASSESYNTEAFF
TRBV5-1	TRBJ1-2	CASSTGDRNYGYTF
TRBV28	TRBJ2-7	CASSYDQDYEQYF
TRBV5-1	TRBJ1-1	CASSRDEMTEAFF
TRBV5-1	TRBJ1-5	CASSAGRRLGEPQHF
TRBV6-6	TRBJ1-1	CASSPDRVAMNTEAFF
TRBV5-1	TRBJ2-3	CASSPALNTDTQYF
TRBV19	TRBJ2-1	CASSITYGLAGDNEQFF
TRBV5-4	TRBJ2-5	CASSPGTSQETQYF
TRBV14	TRBJ2-1	CASSQVVVAGVKSSYNEQFF
TRBV27	TRBJ2-5	CATRTSGRALSLETQYF
TRBV4-1	TRBJ2-4	CASSQEATGGTNIQYF
TRBV7-2	TRBJ1-5	CASSYTGGEPQHF
TRBV18	TRBJ2-7	CASSPPPRGYYEQYF
TRBV7-2	TRBJ1-1	CASSPRQGMNTEAFF
TRBV18	TRBJ2-1	CASSPEIFISYNEQFF
TRBV5-1	TRBJ2-4	CASSLAGSVTKNIQYF
TRBV4-2	TRBJ2-4	CASSPPGGPGALESKNIQYF
TRBV19	TRBJ2-1	CASSIIGSGPPFF